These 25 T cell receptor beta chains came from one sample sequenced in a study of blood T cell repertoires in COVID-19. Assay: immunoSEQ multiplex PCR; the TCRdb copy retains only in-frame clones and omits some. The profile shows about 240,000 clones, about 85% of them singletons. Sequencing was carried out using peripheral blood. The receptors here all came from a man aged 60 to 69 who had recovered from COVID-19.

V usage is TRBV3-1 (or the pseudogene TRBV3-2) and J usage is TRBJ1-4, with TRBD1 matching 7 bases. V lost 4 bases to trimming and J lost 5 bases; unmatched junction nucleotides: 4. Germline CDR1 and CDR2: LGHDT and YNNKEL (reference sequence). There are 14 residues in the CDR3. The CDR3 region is CASSLDRPNEKLFF. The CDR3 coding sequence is TGTGCCAGCAGCCTGGACAGGCCGAATGAAAAACTGTTTTTT.

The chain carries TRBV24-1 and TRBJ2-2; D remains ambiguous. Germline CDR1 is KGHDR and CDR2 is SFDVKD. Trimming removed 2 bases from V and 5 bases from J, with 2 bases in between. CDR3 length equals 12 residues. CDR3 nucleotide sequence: TGTGCCACCAGTGATTCGACCGGGGAGCTGTTTTTT. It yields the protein CATSDSTGELFF.

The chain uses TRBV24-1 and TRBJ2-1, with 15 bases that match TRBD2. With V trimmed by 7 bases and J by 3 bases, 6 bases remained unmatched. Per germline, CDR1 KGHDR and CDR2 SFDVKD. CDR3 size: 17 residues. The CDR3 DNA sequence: TGTGCCACCAGCCGTGGGACTAGCGGGGGGTACTACAATGAGCAGTTCTTC. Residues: CATSRGTSGGYYNEQFF.

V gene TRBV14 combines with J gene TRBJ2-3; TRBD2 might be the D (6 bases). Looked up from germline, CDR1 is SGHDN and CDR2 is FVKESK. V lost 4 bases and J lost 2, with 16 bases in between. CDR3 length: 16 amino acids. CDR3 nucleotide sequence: TGTGCCAGCAGCCCTATCCCGGGACTCTCCACAGATACGCAGTATTTT. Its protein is CASSPIPGLSTDTQYF.

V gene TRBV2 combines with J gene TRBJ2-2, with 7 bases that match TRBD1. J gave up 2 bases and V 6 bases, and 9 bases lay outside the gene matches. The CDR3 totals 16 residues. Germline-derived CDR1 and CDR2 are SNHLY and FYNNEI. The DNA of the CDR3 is TGTGCCAGCAGGTTGGGACAGAGGGCTAACACCGGGGAGCTGTTTTTT. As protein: CASRLGQRANTGELFF.

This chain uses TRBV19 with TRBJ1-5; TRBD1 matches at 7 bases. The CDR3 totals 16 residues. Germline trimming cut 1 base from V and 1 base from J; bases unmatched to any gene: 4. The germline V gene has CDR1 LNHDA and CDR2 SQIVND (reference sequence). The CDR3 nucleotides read TGTGCCAGTAGTATAGTAAGGGACAGCAGCAATCAGCCCCAGCATTTT. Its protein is CASSIVRDSSNQPQHF.

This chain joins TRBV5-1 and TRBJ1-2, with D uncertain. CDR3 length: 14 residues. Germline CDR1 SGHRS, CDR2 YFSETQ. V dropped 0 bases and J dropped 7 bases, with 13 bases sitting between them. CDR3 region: CASSLGGRGSGYTF. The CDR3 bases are TGCGCCAGCAGCTTGGGCGGCCGGGGTAGTGGCTACACCTTC.

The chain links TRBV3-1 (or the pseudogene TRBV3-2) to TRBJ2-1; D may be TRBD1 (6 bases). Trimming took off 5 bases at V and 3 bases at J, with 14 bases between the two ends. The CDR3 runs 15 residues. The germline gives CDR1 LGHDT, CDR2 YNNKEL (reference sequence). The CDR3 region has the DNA TGTGCCAGCAGCGCACGACAGGATATCTACAATGAGCAGTTCTTC. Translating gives CASSARQDIYNEQFF.

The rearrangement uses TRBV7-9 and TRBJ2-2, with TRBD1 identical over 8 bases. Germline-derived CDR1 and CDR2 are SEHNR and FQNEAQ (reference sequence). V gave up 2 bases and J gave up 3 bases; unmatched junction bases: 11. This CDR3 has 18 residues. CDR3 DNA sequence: TGTGCCAGCAGCTTAAGTGAATACAGGGGGTTGTACACCGGGGAGCTGTTTTTT. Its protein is CASSLSEYRGLYTGELFF.

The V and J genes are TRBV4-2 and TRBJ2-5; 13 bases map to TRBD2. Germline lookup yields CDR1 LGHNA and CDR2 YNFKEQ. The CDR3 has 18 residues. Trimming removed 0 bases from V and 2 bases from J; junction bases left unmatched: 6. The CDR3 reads CASSQDWGLAGIQETQYF. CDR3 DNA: TGTGCCAGCAGCCAAGATTGGGGACTAGCGGGGATACAAGAGACCCAGTACTTC.

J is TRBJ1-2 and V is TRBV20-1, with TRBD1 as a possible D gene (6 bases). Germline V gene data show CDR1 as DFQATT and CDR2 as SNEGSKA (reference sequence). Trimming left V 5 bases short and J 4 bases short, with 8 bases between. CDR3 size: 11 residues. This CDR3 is CSAQGTYGYTF. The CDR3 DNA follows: TGCAGTGCTCAGGGGACCTATGGCTACACCTTC.

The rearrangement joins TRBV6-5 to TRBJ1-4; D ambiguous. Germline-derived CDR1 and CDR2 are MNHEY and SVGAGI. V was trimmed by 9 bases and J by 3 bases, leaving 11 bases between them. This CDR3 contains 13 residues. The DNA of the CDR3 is TGTGCCAGTCTGAAAAGCCCTAATGAAAAACTGTTTTTT. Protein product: CASLKSPNEKLFF.

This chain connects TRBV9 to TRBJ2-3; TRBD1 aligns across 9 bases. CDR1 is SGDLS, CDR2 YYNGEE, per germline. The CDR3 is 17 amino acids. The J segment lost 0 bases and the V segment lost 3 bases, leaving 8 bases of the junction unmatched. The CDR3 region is CASSESSGQGSTDTQYF. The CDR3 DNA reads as TGTGCCAGCAGCGAGAGTTCAGGACAGGGGAGCACAGATACGCAGTATTTT.

The CDR3 reads CASSWLTGTRGNTIYF. CDR3 nucleotide sequence: TGTGCCAGCAGCTGGCTGACCGGGACAAGAGGAAACACCATATATTTT. The chain links TRBV3-1 (or the pseudogene TRBV3-2) to TRBJ1-3, with TRBD1 as a possible D gene (6 bases). Germline values: CDR1 LGHDT, CDR2 YNNKEL (reference sequence). The CDR3 extends over 16 amino acids. Between the trimmed V and J ends, which lost 5 bases and 4 bases, there was a span of 18 bases.

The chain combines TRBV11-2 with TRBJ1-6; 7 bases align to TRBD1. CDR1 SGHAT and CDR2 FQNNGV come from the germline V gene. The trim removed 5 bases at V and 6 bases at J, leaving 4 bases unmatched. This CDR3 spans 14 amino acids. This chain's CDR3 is CASSARDSNSPLHF. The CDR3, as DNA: TGTGCCAGCAGCGCCCGGGACAGTAATTCACCCCTCCACTTT.

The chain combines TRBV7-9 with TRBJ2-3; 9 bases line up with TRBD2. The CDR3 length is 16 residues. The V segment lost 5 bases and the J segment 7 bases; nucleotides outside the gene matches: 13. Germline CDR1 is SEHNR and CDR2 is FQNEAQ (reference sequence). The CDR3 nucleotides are TGTGCCAGCAGCCGTAAGGTGCCTAGCGGGGCGAATACGCAGTATTTT. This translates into CASSRKVPSGANTQYF.

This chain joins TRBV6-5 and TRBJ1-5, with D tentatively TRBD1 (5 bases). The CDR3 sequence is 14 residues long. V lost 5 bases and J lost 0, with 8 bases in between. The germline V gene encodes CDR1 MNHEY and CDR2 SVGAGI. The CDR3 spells CASSLTDSNQPQHF. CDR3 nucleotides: TGTGCCAGCAGTCTGACAGATAGCAATCAGCCCCAGCATTTT.

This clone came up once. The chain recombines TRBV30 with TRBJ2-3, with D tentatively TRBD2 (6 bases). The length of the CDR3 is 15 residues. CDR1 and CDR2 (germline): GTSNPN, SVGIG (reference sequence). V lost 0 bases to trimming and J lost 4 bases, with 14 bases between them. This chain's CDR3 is CAWSVLGGESDTQYF. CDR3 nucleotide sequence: TGTGCCTGGAGTGTACTTGGCGGGGAATCAGATACGCAGTATTTT.

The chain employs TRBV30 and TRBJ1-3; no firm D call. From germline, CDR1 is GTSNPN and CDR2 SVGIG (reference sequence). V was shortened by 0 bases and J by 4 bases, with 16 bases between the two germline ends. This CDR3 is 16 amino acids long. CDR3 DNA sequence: TGTGCCTGGAGTGTCGACATTAGGGAGCCCGGAAACACCATATATTTT. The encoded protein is CAWSVDIREPGNTIYF.

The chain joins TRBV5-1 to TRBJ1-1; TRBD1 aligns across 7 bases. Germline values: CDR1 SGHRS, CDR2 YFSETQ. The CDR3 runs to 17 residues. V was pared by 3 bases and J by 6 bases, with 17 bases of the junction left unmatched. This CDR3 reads CASSSLAPAGDRPEAFF. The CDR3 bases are TGCGCCAGCAGCTCGCTGGCTCCAGCAGGGGACAGACCTGAAGCTTTCTTT.

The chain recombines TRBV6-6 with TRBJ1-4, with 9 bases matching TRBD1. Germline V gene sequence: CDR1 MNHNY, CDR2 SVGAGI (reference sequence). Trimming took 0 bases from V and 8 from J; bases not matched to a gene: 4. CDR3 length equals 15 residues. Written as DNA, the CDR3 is TGTGCCAGCAGTTACTCCGGGACAGGGATGGAAAAACTGTTTTTT. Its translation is CASSYSGTGMEKLFF.

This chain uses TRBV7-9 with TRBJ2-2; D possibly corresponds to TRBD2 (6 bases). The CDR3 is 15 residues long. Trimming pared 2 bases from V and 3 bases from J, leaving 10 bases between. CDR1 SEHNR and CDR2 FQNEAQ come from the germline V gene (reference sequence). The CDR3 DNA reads TGTGCCAGCAGCTTACCAGCGGGCGACACCGGGGAGCTGTTTTTT. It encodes CASSLPAGDTGELFF.

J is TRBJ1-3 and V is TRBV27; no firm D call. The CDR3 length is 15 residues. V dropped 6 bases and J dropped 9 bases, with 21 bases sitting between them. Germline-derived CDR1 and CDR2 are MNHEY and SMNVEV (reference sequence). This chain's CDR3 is CASRRTGSDYGTIYF. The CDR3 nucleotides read TGTGCCAGCAGGCGGACGGGATCTGATTACGGCACCATATATTTT.

The CDR3 loop is CASSHGGGRNTGELFF. The CDR3 coding sequence is TGTGCCAGCAGCCATGGTGGGGGCCGGAACACCGGGGAGCTGTTTTTT. This rearrangement joins TRBV3-1 (or the pseudogene TRBV3-2) to TRBJ2-2; TRBD1 is a possible D gene (6 bases). Trimming pared 3 bases from V and 1 base from J, leaving 12 bases between. This CDR3 region has 16 residues. CDR1 LGHDT and CDR2 YNNKEL come from the germline V gene (reference sequence).

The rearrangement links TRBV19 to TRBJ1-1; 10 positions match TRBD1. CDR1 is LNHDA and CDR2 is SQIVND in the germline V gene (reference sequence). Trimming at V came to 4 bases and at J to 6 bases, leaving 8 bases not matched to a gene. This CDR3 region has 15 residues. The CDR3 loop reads CASSSWDRGASEAFF. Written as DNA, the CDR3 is TGTGCCAGTAGTAGCTGGGACAGGGGTGCCTCTGAAGCTTTCTTT.